This T cell receptor beta chain appears in the sequencing data of a study of T cell responses to AZD1222 COVID-19 vaccine (dated by TCRdb to the early 2020s). About the investigation overall: A total of 233 trial participants underwent TCR sequencing, of whom about 210 received two doses of AZD1222 and 26 received two doses of the MenACWY control vaccine. Trial participants were enrolled into age subgroups of 18-55, 56-69 and 70-plus years, which contained approximately 150, 28 and 58 TCR-sequenced participants, respectively. Study-level results and caveats: Reportedly, almost half of the unique spike-specific TCRs recognized epitopes lying outside the regions that are mutated in the B.1.351 and B.1.1.7 variants. After two AZD1222 doses, both the breadth and the depth of spike-specific TCRs were significantly higher than at day 0 and than in MenACWY recipients. Vaccine-associated CD4 TCRs spanned the whole spike protein, with dominant responses in regions 160-218 and 743-854. No day 14 peak-response samples were available, so repertoires were characterized only after the peak T cell response. Most participants were white British and females outnumbered males, and the authors suggested that clonal diversity may have been underestimated. Only five or six AZD1222 recipients were SARS-CoV-2 seropositive at baseline, limiting conclusions about previously exposed vaccinees. The 56-69-year group was small, and its depth increase did not reach significance, likely because of low power.

Sample time point, as interpreted from the label and publication: baseline before first vaccination. Taken with the paper, the label for treatment or condition translates to: meningococcal conjugate vaccine given as trial control. Samples from vaccinated people were obtained from the UK trials COV001 and COV002, which included a single-blind randomized controlled phase 2/3 trial of AZD1222 (ChAdOx1 nCoV-19) in healthy adults. For TCRbeta chain sequencing, PBMC samples from trial participants were taken at day 0 and at day 28 after the second dose. A word on this clone: Which antigen it targets is not known. It has no much larger one-base neighbor in the sample; base qualities were not kept.

The CDR3 regions of human TCRbeta chains were subjected to immunosequencing. On the study's bioinformatics: Repertoire TCRs were checked for matches against a reference library of SARS-CoV-2-specific TCRs that had been generated using the MIRA antigen-specificity platform. Breadth meant the fraction of unique TCRs that were SARS-CoV-2-associated, whereas depth meant the fraction of total T cells that were SARS-CoV-2-associated. Using the MIRA data, each spike-specific TCR was mapped to the spike region that the TCR reacts to and placed in a CD4 or CD8 class. Log10-transformed breadth and depth values were compared by one-way ANOVA with Sidak's multiple comparisons tests. Held by TCRdb, this immuneACCESS table contains in-frame sequences only and omits some clones. Under half of the omission traces to an unresolved V gene where checked; the cause of the rest is unknown. That table supplies the V and J calls and clone size; D and trimming were determined from the DNA. This sample gives about 120,000 clones in total; over 75% of them show up just once. Together, the top ten hold 3.5% to 5% of the sample.

The sequencing here drew on peripheral blood, taken on day 0 of MenACWY control vaccination. The sequence was obtained from an adult in good health.

For the CDR3, the sequence is CASSLGLGVNEQFF. The DNA sequence follows: TGCGCCAGCAGCTTGGGACTAGGTGTCAATGAGCAGTTCTTC. The rearranged chain carries TRBV5-1 and TRBJ2-1; 6 matching bases give a weak D call of TRBD2. In the germline V gene, CDR1 corresponds to SGHRS and CDR2 to YFSETQ. From its cysteine to its phenylalanine, the CDR3 spans 14 amino acids. CDR3 DNA is the only sequence kept; it has 42 bases, read in frame from the first base. The germline ends are 10 bases apart after V is trimmed by 0 bases and J by 6 bases. Full variable domain (CDR3 extended with the reference TRBV5-1 and TRBJ2-1 proteins): KAGVTQTPRYLIKTRGQQVTLSCSPISGHRSVSWYQQTPGQGLQFLFEYFSETQRNKGNFPGRFSGRQFSNSRSEMNVSTLELGDSALYLCASSLGLGVNEQFFGPGTRLTVL.